Listed here are 13 T cell receptor beta chains from one sample, sequenced in a study of cytomegalovirus exposure and HLA in healthy donors. Assay: immunoSEQ multiplex PCR; the TCRdb copy retains only in-frame clones and omits some. Of approximately 71,000 clones in the sample, roughly 93% are singletons; the top ten hold over 0.8%. The sequencing sample was made of PBMCs. All receptors come from a woman aged 18-35 years in good health and CMV-seronegative.

The CDR3 sequence is CASSQELYGGVTTGELFF. In nucleotides, the CDR3 is TGTGCCAGCAGCCAAGAATTATACGGGGGGGTGACCACCGGGGAGCTGTTTTTT. The V call is TRBV4-2, the J call TRBJ2-2; 8 nucleotides match TRBD2. Losses at the gene ends were 0 bases for V and 4 bases for J; bases not matched to a gene: 10. Germline V lookup: CDR1 LGHNA, CDR2 YNFKEQ. The length of the CDR3 is 18 residues.

This chain connects TRBV4-2 to TRBJ1-1; 8 nucleotides match TRBD1. The V segment lost 0 bases and the J segment 5 bases; nucleotides outside the gene matches: 14. This CDR3 comprises 18 residues. From germline, CDR1 is LGHNA and CDR2 YNFKEQ. The CDR3 coding sequence is TGTGCCAGCAGCCAAGAGGCGGGCGGGACAGGCGTTAAGACTGAAGCTTTCTTT. Its translation: CASSQEAGGTGVKTEAFF.

DNA for the CDR3: TGTGCCAGCAGCTTACTCCGGTTACAGCCCAATAGCAATCAGCCCCAGCATTTT. This translates into CASSLLRLQPNSNQPQHF. This rearrangement joins TRBV7-8 to TRBJ1-5; D unresolved. Trimming cost V 2 bases and J 0 bases, with 17 bases left between them. This CDR3 contains 18 residues. Germline CDR1 is SGHVS and CDR2 is FQNEAQ.

V and J are TRBV30 and TRBJ2-4; D is unresolved. CDR3 length: 14 amino acids. Germline values: CDR1 GTSNPN, CDR2 SVGIG (reference sequence). The V and J ends lost 3 bases and 0 bases respectively, with 9 bases between them. Here the CDR3 DNA reads TGTGCCTGGAGAACGGTTCTAGCCAAAAACATTCAGTACTTC. It encodes CAWRTVLAKNIQYF.

This CDR3 reads CAAMQSGRHDNEQFF. The CDR3 DNA reads as TGTGCCGCAATGCAATCAGGGCGGCACGACAATGAGCAGTTCTTC. The chain has TRBV6-5 and TRBJ2-1, with D perhaps TRBD1 (5 bases). V shed 11 bases and J shed 5 bases, with 22 bases lying between them. Germline loops: CDR1 MNHEY, CDR2 SVGAGI. This CDR3 region has 15 residues.

J is TRBJ1-5 and V is TRBV6-5; the D is unclear. V lost 0 bases and J lost 1, with 7 bases in between. Germline V CDR1 and CDR2: MNHEY, SVGAGI. This CDR3 has 15 residues. DNA for the CDR3: TGTGCCAGCAGTTACTCGCGGGGAAGCAATCAGCCCCAGCATTTT. Translating gives CASSYSRGSNQPQHF.

The V call is TRBV29-1, the J call TRBJ2-7; possibly TRBD2 for D (6 bases). Trimming removed 0 bases from V and 5 bases from J, with 14 bases in between. The CDR3 covers 14 residues. In germline, CDR1 is SQVTM, CDR2 ANQGSEA. CDR3 DNA sequence: TGCAGCGTTGAAGATGGGCGGGGTTTGGACGAGCAGTACTTC. Protein product: CSVEDGRGLDEQYF.

The rearrangement joins TRBV19 to TRBJ1-2; TRBD1 matches at 7 bases. The CDR3 contains 14 residues. Germline values: CDR1 LNHDA, CDR2 SQIVND (reference sequence). V was clipped by 5 bases and J by 4 bases; unmatched bases: 7. CDR3 residues: CASSPQGVTYGYTF. The CDR3 bases are TGTGCCAGTAGTCCTCAGGGGGTAACCTATGGCTACACCTTC.

The chain employs TRBV27 and TRBJ2-1, with a tentative D call TRBD1 (5 bases). Trimming removed 4 bases at V and 7 bases at J, with 14 bases between. This CDR3 is built from 14 residues. The germline CDR1 and CDR2 sequences are MNHEY and SMNVEV (reference sequence). The chain's CDR3 is CASSSTRDGNEQFF. The CDR3 DNA follows: TGTGCCAGCAGTTCCACCAGGGATGGGAATGAGCAGTTCTTC.

The V and J genes are TRBV28 and TRBJ1-5; no reliable D call. Germline lookup yields CDR1 MDHEN and CDR2 SYDVKM. There are 15 residues in the CDR3. Trimming shortened V by 6 bases and J by 1 base, and 13 bases separated the two germline ends. CDR3 DNA sequence: TGTGCCAGCAGCGCGTCGGCGGGAAGCAATCAGCCCCAGCATTTT. As protein: CASSASAGSNQPQHF.

The genes are TRBV5-6 and TRBJ2-3, with 10 bases aligning to TRBD1. The germline V gene has CDR1 SGHDT and CDR2 YYEEEE. The CDR3 sequence is 17 residues long. Trimming removed 4 bases from V and 2 bases from J; junction bases left unmatched: 10. The CDR3 sequence is CASSDRGRRSNTDTQYF. Written as DNA, the CDR3 is TGTGCCAGCAGCGACAGGGGGCGTAGATCGAACACAGATACGCAGTATTTT.

This clone is a singleton in its sample. The rearrangement joins TRBV19 to TRBJ1-1; perhaps TRBD1 as D (6 bases). This CDR3 region has 12 residues. The V gene's germline CDR1 is LNHDA and CDR2 SQIVND (reference sequence). V lost 8 bases and J 4 bases, leaving 11 bases between the germline ends. The CDR3 nucleotides read TGTGCCAGTGACCAGGGGAGCACTGAAGCTTTCTTT. It encodes CASDQGSTEAFF.

V and J are TRBV5-5 and TRBJ2-7, with 9 bases that match TRBD1. The J segment lost 2 bases and the V segment lost 2 bases, leaving 5 bases of the junction unmatched. The CDR3 is 15 residues long. Germline V gene sequence: CDR1 SGHKS, CDR2 YYEKEE (reference sequence). The CDR3 is CASSFQRTGAYEQYF. Here the CDR3 DNA reads TGTGCCAGCAGCTTTCAACGGACAGGGGCCTACGAGCAGTACTTC.